This T cell receptor (beta chain) was identified in a study of T-cell memory formation after mild COVID-19. In the study overall: Largely, the TCR clusters proved donor specific.

TCRdb re-called the 5' RACE reads through MiXCR, storing one row per CDR3 protein. The top ten hold 21% of the sample, which has hundreds of thousands of distinct CDR3 sequences, approximately 22% seen once. Study conclusions and caveats: Those CD4+ clones that contracted were mainly in CM and EM (CD8+ ones in EMRA). While clones contracting from day 15 to 85 were balanced between CD4 and CD8, later expanders leaned CD4+. In pre-infection memory, a portion of responding clones appeared, which suggested that cross-reactive memory joined.

In this sample, this clonotype turned up a few times. Antigen unknown. Trimming removed 1 base at V and 0 bases at J, with 4 bases between. Germline V gene data show CDR1 as SEHNR and CDR2 as FQNEAQ (reference sequence). The CDR3 is 13 residues long. The rearrangement joins TRBV7-9 to TRBJ2-7; D unresolved. The TCR sequence derives from a man aged 18-30 years who had mild COVID-19 (a few samples of this study predate the infection). Cell type and time point are not known. The sample comprised PBMCs or a T cell subset sorted from them (not recorded which). The CDR3 here is CASSLGASYEQYV. CDR3 coding DNA: TGTGCCAGCAGCTTAGGGGCCTCCTACGAGCAGTACGTC.